This TCR beta chain was profiled in a study of early T cells in non-severe SARS-CoV-2 infection. Study-wide context: Bulk RNA from unsorted whole blood was sequenced; chains were unpaired.

Germline V lookup: CDR1 SGHVS, CDR2 FQNEAQ. The CDR3 is 16 amino acids. J lost 9 bases, V lost 4 bases, and 10 bases had no gene match. Unique molecular identifier tags were affixed to discrete cDNA molecules. TCRdb reprocessed the 5' RACE reads via MiXCR and lists one record per CDR3 protein. The sample includes tens of thousands of distinct CDR3 sequences, 3.5% to 4% of them seen just once. Notes on the study in general: Anti-spike CD8 responses were favored by VDJdb matching, which missed private and CD4 specificities.

This clonotype has just a few counts. What it recognizes is unknown. The source of this sequence is an adult who was a healthcare worker with PCR-confirmed SARS-CoV-2 infection or an uninfected control (not recorded which). Input material: whole blood. The chain uses TRBV7-8 and TRBJ2-1; 12 bases are a match to TRBD1. Here the CDR3 reads CASSSVRGQGAGEQFF. The CDR3 DNA follows: TGTGCCAGCAGCTCAGTGCGGGGACAGGGGGCGGGTGAGCAGTTCTTC.